Listed below are T cell receptor beta chains from one sample, sequenced in a study of preoperative IRX-2 immunotherapy in early breast cancer. The table came from immunoSEQ multiplex PCR; TCRdb's copy has only in-frame clones and leaves some out. There are over 20,000 clones in the sample; 75% to 90% occur only once, and 1% to 1.5% lies in the top ten. The sample in question was lymph node tissue, obtained after IRX-2 immunotherapy. These receptors were collected from a human donor with breast cancer. Both conserved end residues are part of each CDR3. The D gene is left open where the match is weak. Clone sizes are given selectively: once, few, many, or a class where the clone is expanded.

d_call,j_call,clone_size,v_call,cdr3_aa,cdr3_nt
NA,TRBJ1-2,NA,TRBV19,CASSMTQGTPGNGYTF,TGTGCCAGTAGTATGACACAGGGAACCCCTGGTAATGGCTACACCTTC
NA,TRBJ1-1,few,TRBV29-1,CSATQGNTEAFF,TGCAGCGCCACACAGGGGAACACTGAAGCTTTCTTT
TRBD1,TRBJ1-2,once,TRBV18,CASSPDSGGQGNYGYTF,TGTGCCAGCTCACCCGACTCGGGGGGACAGGGGAACTATGGCTACACCTTC
NA,TRBJ1-1,NA,TRBV30,CAWWRGWNTEAFF,TGTGCCTGGTGGAGGGGCTGGAACACTGAAGCTTTCTTT
TRBD2,TRBJ2-5,NA,TRBV18,CASSHNGGQETQYF,TGTGCCAGCTCCCATAACGGGGGGCAAGAGACCCAGTACTTC
TRBD2,TRBJ2-3,NA,TRBV2,CASSFSGGSTDTQYF,TGTGCCAGCTCCTTTTCCGGGGGGAGCACAGATACGCAGTATTTT
NA,TRBJ2-1,NA,TRBV19,CASSFLGEQFF,TGTGCCAGTAGTTTTCTAGGTGAGCAGTTCTTC
NA,TRBJ2-2,NA,TRBV11-3,CASSLEQLNTGELFF,TGTGCCAGCAGCTTGGAACAGCTGAACACCGGGGAGCTGTTTTTT
NA,TRBJ1-3,NA,TRBV14,CASSLPGPGNTIYF,TGTGCCAGCAGCTTACCGGGCCCAGGAAACACCATATATTTT
NA,TRBJ2-2,NA,TRBV15,CATSRDFRVTGELFF,TGTGCCACCAGCAGAGATTTCCGTGTCACCGGGGAGCTGTTTTTT
NA,TRBJ1-1,NA,TRBV25-1,CASSATTGRPREAFF,TGTGCCAGCAGTGCTACTACGGGACGCCCAAGGGAAGCTTTCTTT
NA,TRBJ2-2,NA,TRBV5-1,CASSPGLLTGELFF,TGCGCCAGCAGCCCGGGACTTCTTACCGGGGAGCTGTTTTTT
NA,TRBJ2-2,NA,TRBV6-8,CASRQGAGTGELFF,TGTGCCAGCAGGCAAGGGGCAGGCACCGGGGAGCTGTTTTTT
NA,TRBJ1-3,few,TRBV11-3,CASSLGGEAGNTIYF,TGTGCCAGCAGCTTGGGTGGGGAAGCCGGAAACACCATATATTTT
TRBD1,TRBJ2-7,NA,TRBV29-1,CSAEMGQGDEQYF,TGCAGCGCTGAGATGGGACAGGGAGACGAGCAGTACTTC
NA,TRBJ1-6,NA,TRBV11-3,CASSLGTRLSSPLHF,TGTGCCAGCAGCTTGGGAACCAGACTGAGTTCACCCCTCCACTTT
NA,TRBJ1-2,NA,TRBV6-8,CASSYRQATYGYTF,TGTGCCAGCAGTTACCGACAGGCTACCTATGGCTACACCTTC
NA,TRBJ1-5,NA,TRBV6-8,CASSVREYSNQPQHF,TGTGCCAGCAGCGTCAGGGAATATAGCAATCAGCCCCAGCATTTT
TRBD1,TRBJ1-3,NA,TRBV6-8,CASGQGAPGNTIYF,TGTGCCAGCGGGCAGGGGGCGCCTGGAAACACCATATATTTT
TRBD1,TRBJ1-1,NA,TRBV5-1,CASSLGTGNTEAFF,TGCGCCAGCAGCTTGGGGACAGGGAACACTGAAGCTTTCTTT
TRBD1,TRBJ2-5,NA,TRBV18,CASSPVEQGSETQYF,TGTGCCAGCTCACCAGTTGAACAGGGGAGTGAGACCCAGTACTTC
NA,TRBJ1-2,few,TRBV19,CASSIVGGEDYGYTF,TGTGCCAGTAGTATAGTTGGGGGTGAAGACTATGGCTACACCTTC
NA,TRBJ1-1,NA,TRBV16,CASSQQGNTEAFF,TGTGCCAGCAGCCAACAGGGAAACACTGAAGCTTTCTTT
TRBD1,TRBJ1-1,NA,TRBV18,CASSHRTGVNTEAFF,TGTGCCAGCTCACACAGGACAGGGGTGAACACTGAAGCTTTCTTT
TRBD1,TRBJ1-2,NA,TRBV29-1,CSVRLDREGYTF,TGCAGCGTGCGCCTTGACAGGGAAGGCTACACCTTC
NA,TRBJ2-1,NA,TRBV10-1,CASSEVGTSSYNEQFF,TGCGCCAGCAGTGAGGTGGGTACGAGCTCCTACAATGAGCAGTTCTTC
NA,TRBJ1-2,NA,TRBV6-8,CASKINRDTYGYTF,TGTGCCAGCAAGATCAACCGGGACACCTATGGCTACACCTTC
NA,TRBJ1-4,few,TRBV10-2,CASSRHDDEKLFF,TGCGCCAGCAGCCGACACGACGACGAAAAACTGTTTTTT
NA,TRBJ1-6,NA,TRBV7-6,CASSLEAGVNSPLHF,TGTGCCAGCAGCTTAGAGGCTGGGGTCAATTCACCCCTCCACTTT
NA,TRBJ1-2,NA,TRBV6-7,CASRLRTTGYYGYTF,TGTGCCAGCAGGCTACGGACGACAGGATACTATGGCTACACCTTC
TRBD1,TRBJ1-2,NA,TRBV18,CASSPPGTANYGYTF,TGTGCCAGCTCACCACCCGGGACAGCTAACTATGGCTACACCTTC
TRBD1,TRBJ2-7,NA,TRBV19,CASAFGQGAYEQYF,TGTGCCAGTGCTTTTGGGCAGGGGGCCTACGAGCAGTACTTC